This TCR beta chain was retrieved from a study of T cell responses to AZD1222 COVID-19 vaccine (dated by TCRdb to the early 2020s). About the investigation overall: TCR sequencing covered over 230 trial participants: roughly 200 given two doses of AZD1222 and 26 given two doses of MenACWY control vaccine. Trial participants were enrolled by age into 18-55, 56-69 and 70-plus year subgroups, with roughly 160, 29 and 62 TCR-sequenced participants respectively.

For CDR1 and CDR2, the germline V gene lists SGHTA and FQGNSA. The CDR3 sequence holds 11 residues, the cysteine and phenylalanine included. The sequence is cut down to CDR3 DNA, 33 bases in frame from base 1. The junction shows trimming of 6 bases on V and 4 bases on J, plus 7 bases between the germline ends. Broader findings and caveats from the paper: Most participants were white British and females outnumbered males, and the authors suggested that clonal diversity may have been underestimated. Vaccine-associated CD4 TCRs spanned the whole spike protein, with dominant responses in regions 160-218 and 743-854. Epitopes outside the regions mutated in the B.1.351 and B.1.1.7 variants were reportedly recognized by nearly half of the unique spike-specific TCRs. Spike-specific TCR breadth and depth rose significantly after two AZD1222 doses compared with day 0 and with MenACWY recipients. Because no day 14 peak-response samples were available, the repertoires could be characterized only after the peak T cell response. The 56-69-year group was small, and its depth increase did not reach significance, likely because of low power. Conclusions about previously exposed vaccinees are limited because only five to seven AZD1222 recipients were SARS-CoV-2 seropositive at baseline.

This clone was picked up one time. This receptor's antigen is unknown. No base quality values were provided; no much bigger clone lies one nucleotide off. What this sample's time point label stands for: about 28 days (+/-7) after the second vaccine dose. Because spike-specific TCR depth and breadth did not differ between the two schedules, AZD1222 recipients who got a second dose at roughly 4 weeks were pooled with those who got a second dose at roughly 12 weeks. Samples from vaccinated people were obtained from the UK trials COV001 and COV002, which included a single-blind randomized controlled phase 2/3 trial of AZD1222 (ChAdOx1 nCoV-19) in healthy adults. Trial participant PBMC samples were collected at day 0 and day 28 after the second dose for TCRbeta chain sequencing. The CDR3 regions of human TCRbeta chains were analyzed by immunosequencing. In the authors' own workflow: TCRs in the repertoires were matched against a reference library of SARS-CoV-2-specific TCRs that had been generated with the MIRA antigen-specificity platform. Breadth was defined as the fraction of unique TCRs that were SARS-CoV-2-associated. Depth was defined as the fraction of total T cells that were SARS-CoV-2-associated. Each spike-specific TCR was assigned to its reactive spike region and to a CD4 or CD8 class using the MIRA data. Log10-transformed breadth and depth values were compared by one-way ANOVA with Sidak's multiple comparisons tests. TCRdb limited this immuneACCESS table to in-frame rearrangements with V and J called. A share of clones is missing; checked studies link under half to unresolved V genes, and the rest is unexplained. The V and J calls and clone size are taken from that table; D and trimming were inferred from the DNA. The sample has approximately 140,000 clones on record, 80% to 95% of them singletons. The top ten clones comprise 0.9% to 1.4% of the sample.

The chain was built from TRBV7-2 and TRBJ2-7, with the D gene not confidently named. The specimen was peripheral blood, collected 28 days after the second AZD1222 dose. The receptor was derived from an adult who received the AZD1222 COVID-19 vaccine. The CDR3 region reads CASSGLYEQYF. The nucleotide sequence is TGTGCCAGCAGTGGGTTGTACGAGCAGTACTTC.